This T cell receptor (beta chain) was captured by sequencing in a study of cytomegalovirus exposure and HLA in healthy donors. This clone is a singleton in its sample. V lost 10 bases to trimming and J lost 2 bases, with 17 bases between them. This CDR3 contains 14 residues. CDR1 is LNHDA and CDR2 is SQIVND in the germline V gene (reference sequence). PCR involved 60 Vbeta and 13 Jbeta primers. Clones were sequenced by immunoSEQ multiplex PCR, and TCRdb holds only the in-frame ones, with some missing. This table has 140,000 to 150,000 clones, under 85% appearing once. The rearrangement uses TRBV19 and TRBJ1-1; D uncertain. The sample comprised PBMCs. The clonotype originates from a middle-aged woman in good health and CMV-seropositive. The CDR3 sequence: CATQYSLSNTEAFF. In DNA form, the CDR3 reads TGTGCCACCCAATACAGCCTTTCAAACACTGAAGCTTTCTTT.